These T cell receptor beta chains were read from a single sample in a study of blood T cell repertoires in COVID-19. The table came from immunoSEQ multiplex PCR; TCRdb's copy has only in-frame clones and leaves some out. The sample includes roughly 290,000 clones, 70% to 90% of them seen just once. Sample: PBMCs or T cells enriched from blood (not recorded which). The receptors come from a woman aged 25 to 39 who had recovered from COVID-19. The CDR3 runs from the conserved cysteine through the conserved F or W. D genes are given only for firm matches. The size entry is marked missing in some rows and otherwise reads once, few, many or a size class.

V,J,D,size,CDR3,DNA
TRBV5-5,TRBJ2-1,NA,once,CASSFRVDNEQFF,TGTGCCAGCAGTTTCAGGGTGGACAATGAGCAGTTCTTC
TRBV7-3,TRBJ2-3,NA,NA,CASSLGVAASTDTQYF,TGTGCCAGCAGCCTAGGGGTAGCGGCTAGCACAGATACGCAGTATTTT
TRBV19,TRBJ1-2,NA,NA,CASRPDRTNYGYTF,TGTGCCAGTAGACCTGACAGGACCAACTATGGCTACACCTTC
TRBV10-2,TRBJ2-2,NA,NA,CASSGVSGELFF,TGCGCCAGCAGTGGAGTCTCCGGGGAGCTGTTTTTT
TRBV3-1/TRBV3-2,TRBJ2-5,TRBD2,NA,CASSQVYSSGETQYF,TGTGCCAGCAGCCAAGTATACTCTAGCGGAGAGACCCAGTACTTC
TRBV6-6,TRBJ2-1,TRBD2,NA,CASSQDRLAGDKNEQFF,TGTGCCAGCAGTCAGGACCGACTAGCGGGAGATAAGAATGAGCAGTTCTTC
TRBV7-9,TRBJ1-2,NA,NA,CASSLSAQYGYTF,TGTGCCAGCAGCTTATCCGCACAATATGGCTACACCTTC
TRBV7-2,TRBJ1-6,NA,NA,CASSRGGLVPPLHF,TGTGCCAGCAGCCGCGGGGGCCTTGTGCCACCCCTCCACTTT
TRBV19,TRBJ1-2,TRBD1,few,CASARGQAVDYGYTF,TGTGCCAGTGCCCGGGGACAGGCCGTAGACTATGGCTACACCTTC
TRBV10-3,TRBJ1-1,NA,NA,CAISEDPVNTEAFF,TGTGCCATCAGTGAGGATCCGGTGAACACTGAAGCTTTCTTT
TRBV7-8,TRBJ2-7,TRBD2,NA,CASSSVLSGRVNYEQYF,TGTGCCAGCAGCTCGGTTCTTAGCGGGAGAGTTAACTACGAGCAGTACTTC
TRBV28,TRBJ1-1,TRBD1,once,CASSFGQGGTEAFF,TGTGCCAGCAGTTTCGGACAGGGAGGTACTGAAGCTTTCTTT
TRBV6-5,TRBJ1-2,NA,NA,CASRGTSRGDGYTF,TGTGCCAGCAGAGGGACATCTCGAGGGGATGGCTACACCTTC
TRBV19,TRBJ2-7,TRBD2,NA,CASSWGTSGNEQYF,TGTGCCAGTAGTTGGGGGACTAGCGGGAACGAGCAGTACTTC
TRBV30,TRBJ1-5,NA,once,CAWSSSRLVLADNQPQHF,TGTGCCTGGAGTTCTTCCCGTTTAGTCTTAGCGGACAATCAGCCCCAGCATTTT
TRBV6-5,TRBJ2-7,TRBD2,NA,CASSPTSGGNYEQYF,TGTGCCAGCAGTCCGACTAGCGGGGGGAACTACGAGCAGTACTTC
TRBV18,TRBJ2-7,NA,few,CASSPPGAYEQYF,TGTGCCAGCTCACCACCAGGGGCGTACGAGCAGTACTTC
TRBV18,TRBJ1-2,TRBD1,NA,CASSLQGDYGYTF,TGTGCCAGCTCATTACAGGGGGACTATGGCTACACCTTC
TRBV19,TRBJ1-1,NA,NA,CASSTPGLAFF,TGTGCCAGTAGTACACCGGGACTGGCTTTCTTT
TRBV4-1,TRBJ1-6,NA,NA,CASSQDRVSRGELNSPLHF,TGCGCCAGCAGCCAAGATCGGGTATCCCGGGGGGAGTTAAATTCACCCCTCCACTTT
TRBV13,TRBJ1-2,TRBD1,NA,CASSYRGRGDYGYTF,TGTGCCAGCAGCTACAGGGGGCGCGGTGACTATGGCTACACCTTC
TRBV19,TRBJ2-7,NA,NA,CASSGSGRYEQYF,TGTGCCAGTAGTGGATCAGGGCGCTACGAGCAGTACTTC
TRBV7-9,TRBJ1-2,NA,NA,CASSRDSFYGYTF,TGTGCCAGCAGCCGCGACAGTTTCTATGGCTACACCTTC
TRBV29-1,TRBJ1-1,NA,NA,CSVTPGTLNTEAFF,TGCAGCGTCACCCCCGGGACATTGAACACTGAAGCTTTCTTT
TRBV4-1,TRBJ1-3,NA,few,CASSPIMVRSGNTIYF,TGCGCCAGCAGCCCCATTATGGTGCGCTCTGGAAACACCATATATTTT
TRBV20-1,TRBJ1-5,NA,few,CSATDSSNQPQHF,TGCAGTGCTACTGACAGTAGCAATCAGCCCCAGCATTTT
TRBV10-3,TRBJ1-1,NA,once,CAISGPLNTEAFF,TGTGCCATCAGTGGGCCTTTGAACACTGAAGCTTTCTTT
TRBV28,TRBJ2-2,TRBD2,NA,CASSLSRRGADTGELFF,TGTGCCAGCAGTTTATCCAGGCGGGGGGCAGACACCGGGGAGCTGTTTTTT
TRBV19,TRBJ2-1,TRBD2,NA,CASALAVNEQFF,TGTGCCAGTGCCCTAGCGGTCAATGAGCAGTTCTTC
TRBV28,TRBJ2-1,NA,NA,CASSFAQPSYNEQFF,TGTGCCAGCAGTTTCGCACAGCCCTCCTACAATGAGCAGTTCTTC
TRBV7-9,TRBJ1-5,TRBD1,NA,CASSLARTGKNQPQHF,TGTGCCAGCAGCCTAGCAAGGACAGGGAAAAATCAGCCCCAGCATTTT
TRBV6-5,TRBJ1-2,TRBD1,NA,CASSYDVLDRGNGYTF,TGTGCCAGCAGTTATGACGTTCTCGACAGGGGCAATGGCTACACCTTC
TRBV18,TRBJ1-4,NA,NA,CASSPRAQGLNEKLFF,TGTGCCAGCTCACCACGAGCGCAGGGACTGAATGAAAAACTGTTTTTT
TRBV18,TRBJ1-2,TRBD1,once,CASSPARQGNGYTF,TGTGCCAGCTCACCAGCGCGACAGGGAAATGGCTACACCTTC
TRBV6-1,TRBJ1-1,NA,NA,CASRPTGNTEAFF,TGTGCCAGCAGACCAACAGGGAACACTGAAGCTTTCTTT
TRBV2,TRBJ2-6,NA,NA,CAIGRGDLLSGANVLTF,TGTGCCATCGGCAGGGGCGACCTTCTCTCTGGGGCCAACGTCCTGACTTTC
TRBV15,TRBJ1-6,NA,few,CATSREAGSYNSPLHF,TGTGCCACCAGCAGAGAGGCAGGCTCCTATAATTCACCCCTCCACTTT
TRBV2,TRBJ2-3,TRBD2,NA,CASYELSGKADTQYF,TGTGCCAGCTATGAACTTAGCGGGAAGGCAGATACGCAGTATTTT
TRBV19,TRBJ1-1,NA,few,CASSGPSGLRTEAFF,TGTGCCAGTAGTGGGCCCTCAGGGTTAAGGACTGAAGCTTTCTTT
TRBV6-6,TRBJ2-7,NA,NA,CATSPPGIYEQYF,TGTGCCACCTCCCCCCCGGGTATCTACGAGCAGTACTTC
TRBV10-1,TRBJ2-7,NA,few,CASSENEEYEQYF,TGCGCCAGCAGCGAGAACGAGGAATACGAGCAGTACTTC
TRBV6-1,TRBJ1-1,TRBD1,NA,CASSEGRTGYREAFF,TGTGCCAGCAGTGAAGGGCGGACAGGTTACCGAGAAGCTTTCTTT
TRBV7-3,TRBJ2-1,NA,NA,CASSLVTTQNEQFF,TGTGCCAGCAGCCTAGTCACTACTCAAAATGAGCAGTTCTTC
TRBV5-1,TRBJ2-5,TRBD1,NA,CASSFGTAKETQYF,TGCGCCAGCAGCTTCGGGACAGCCAAAGAGACCCAGTACTTC
TRBV7-3,TRBJ1-2,NA,NA,CASSLGGNYGYTF,TGTGCCAGCAGCTTGGGGGGTAACTATGGCTACACCTTC
TRBV6-4,TRBJ2-1,TRBD1,many,CASSETTGGNNEQFF,TGTGCCAGCAGTGAGACGACAGGGGGAAACAATGAGCAGTTCTTC
TRBV4-1,TRBJ2-2,TRBD1,NA,CASSLPGTGAFTGELFF,TGCGCCAGCAGCCTACCCGGGACAGGGGCTTTCACCGGGGAGCTGTTTTTT
TRBV4-1,TRBJ2-2,NA,NA,CASSQGGGPATGELFF,TGCGCCAGCAGCCAAGGGGGGGGGCCCGCCACCGGGGAGCTGTTTTTT